This T cell receptor (beta chain) was sequenced in a study of long-term antiretroviral therapy in people with HIV. Overall study results and limits: Dominance of pre-ART expanded clones persisted, fluctuating and often declining after ART. Absence of data on ART adherence, viral resistance or therapy changes was noted. Transplant donor controls retained higher diversity, though diversity increased after ART.

Remarks on this clone: The antigen is unknown.

V was pared by 0 bases and J by 6 bases, with 17 bases between. The CDR3 is made up of 16 amino acids. Germline V gives CDR1 SGHDN, CDR2 FVKESK. Runs used v3.0 of the immunoSEQ assay and were done at survey level. The data were produced by immunoSEQ multiplex PCR, yet TCRdb's version contains in-frame clones alone and is incomplete. The sample lists some 29,000 clones; roughly 90% were seen once. The study used samples holding 1-10 million cryopreserved PBMC before DNA extraction. This clonotype originated in a woman between 18 and 29 years old with HIV. This sequence joins TRBV14 and TRBJ1-2; D is perhaps TRBD1 (5 bases). The source was unsorted PBMCs, collected 0.5 years after starting antiretroviral therapy. The CDR3 region is CASSQDQNPGFHGYTF. CDR3 DNA sequence: TGTGCCAGCAGCCAAGATCAGAATCCAGGGTTCCATGGCTACACCTTC.